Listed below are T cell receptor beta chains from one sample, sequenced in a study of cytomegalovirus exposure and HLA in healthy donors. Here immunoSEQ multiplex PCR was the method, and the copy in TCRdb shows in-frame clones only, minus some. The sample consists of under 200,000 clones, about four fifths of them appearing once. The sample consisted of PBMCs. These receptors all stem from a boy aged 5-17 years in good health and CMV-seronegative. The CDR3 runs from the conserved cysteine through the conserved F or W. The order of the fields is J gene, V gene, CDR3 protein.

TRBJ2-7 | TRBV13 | CASRWASGKWEQYF
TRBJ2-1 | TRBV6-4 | CASSDRYNEQFF
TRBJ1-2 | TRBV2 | CATTGVLSYGYTF
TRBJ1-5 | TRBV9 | CASSAGTANQPQHF
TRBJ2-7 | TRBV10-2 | CTIRMWGGEQYF
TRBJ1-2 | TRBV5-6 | CASSGTGRSYGYTF
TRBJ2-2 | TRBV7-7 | CASSLVSGRTGELFF
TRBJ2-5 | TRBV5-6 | CASSLRADRETQYF
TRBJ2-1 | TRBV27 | CASRGGSYNEQFF
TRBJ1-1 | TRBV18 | CASSPPPLNTEAFF
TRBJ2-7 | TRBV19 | CASSITGTGFYEQYF
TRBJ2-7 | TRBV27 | CASSFGSVQSSYEQYF
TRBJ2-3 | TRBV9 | CASSVDFSSTDTQYF
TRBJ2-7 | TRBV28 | CASSLFRVRGLLEQYF
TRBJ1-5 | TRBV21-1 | CASSPRWVRDRVISQPQHF
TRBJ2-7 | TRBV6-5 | CASTQEPYEQYF
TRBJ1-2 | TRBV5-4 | CASSGAPQGLYGYTF
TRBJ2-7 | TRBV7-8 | CASSLAIGSSYEQYF
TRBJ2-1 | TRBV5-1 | CASSYTKTGSEQFF
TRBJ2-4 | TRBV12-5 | CASGIFQENIQYF
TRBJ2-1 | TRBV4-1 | CASSQGVNEQFF
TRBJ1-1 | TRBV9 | CASSNPLGGGDTEAFF
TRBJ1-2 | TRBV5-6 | CASSFYRGKAYGYTF
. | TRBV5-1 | CASKLTPSYEQYF
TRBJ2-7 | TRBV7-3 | CASSLRQGPYEQYF
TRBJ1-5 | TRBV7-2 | CASSTGQGENQPQHF
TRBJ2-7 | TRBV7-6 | CASSLGTFGEQYF
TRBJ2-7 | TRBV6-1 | CASSEDRASPYEQYF
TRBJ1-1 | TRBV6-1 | CASSPQGNTEAFF
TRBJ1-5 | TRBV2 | CASRPLNSNQPQHF
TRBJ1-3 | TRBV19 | CASSLLPIAQGTIYF
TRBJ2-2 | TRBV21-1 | CASSKICRENTGELFF
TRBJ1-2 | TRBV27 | CASSFLPTGGLEGYTF
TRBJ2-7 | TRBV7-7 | CASSLGTGAYEQYF
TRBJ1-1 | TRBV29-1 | CSVRTGNTEAFF
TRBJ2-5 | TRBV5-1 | CASSAGLADRGETQYF
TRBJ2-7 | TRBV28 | CASSFPTSSYEQYF
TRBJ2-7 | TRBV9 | CASSVGPRALLAGGRASTHEQYF
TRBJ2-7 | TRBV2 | CAGVAGESEQYF
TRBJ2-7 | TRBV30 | CAWRTGTRYEQYF
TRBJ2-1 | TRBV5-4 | CASSLGSGTGGHNEQFF
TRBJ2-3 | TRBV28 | CASRELDTQYF
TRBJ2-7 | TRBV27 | CASSPRIPQSGARSSYEQYF
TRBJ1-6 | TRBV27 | CASSPKTGRDTPLHF
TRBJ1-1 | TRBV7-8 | CASSYTQNTEAFF
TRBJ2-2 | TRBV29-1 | CSVVASNTGELFF
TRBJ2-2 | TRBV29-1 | CSGQRGTGELFF
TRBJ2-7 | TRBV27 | CASSFYSYEQYF
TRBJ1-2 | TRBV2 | CASRNGQTYYGYTF
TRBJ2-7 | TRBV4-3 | CASSQEVGDRSYEQYF
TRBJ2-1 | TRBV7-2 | CAGASASSYNEQFF